The clone carrying this T cell receptor (beta chain) was observed a few times. Its antigen remains unidentified. This CDR3 has 14 amino acids. Germline CDR1 and CDR2: MDHEN and SYDVKM. V dropped 3 bases and J dropped 2 bases, with 8 bases sitting between them. The data stem from a study of cytomegalovirus exposure and HLA in healthy donors. Whole-study results and caveats: The study carried out a later analysis of TCR beta sequences. It associated roughly 17,000 of them with specific HLA alleles at a false discovery rate of 0.05. Among the most significant clusters, several appeared linked to common viral pathogens in a later analysis.

The PCR made use of 60 Vbeta and 13 Jbeta primers. Sequencing used immunoSEQ multiplex PCR; TCRdb keeps in-frame clones, though not all of them. The table lists some 120,000 clones, 15% to 19% of them singletons. The sequencing sample was made of PBMCs. The sequence derives from a woman aged 18-29 years in good health and CMV-seronegative. V is TRBV28 and J is TRBJ1-5; D is undetermined. Here the CDR3 reads CASSLSSGNQPQHF. Here the CDR3 DNA reads TGTGCCAGCAGTTTGTCTTCGGGCAATCAGCCCCAGCATTTT.